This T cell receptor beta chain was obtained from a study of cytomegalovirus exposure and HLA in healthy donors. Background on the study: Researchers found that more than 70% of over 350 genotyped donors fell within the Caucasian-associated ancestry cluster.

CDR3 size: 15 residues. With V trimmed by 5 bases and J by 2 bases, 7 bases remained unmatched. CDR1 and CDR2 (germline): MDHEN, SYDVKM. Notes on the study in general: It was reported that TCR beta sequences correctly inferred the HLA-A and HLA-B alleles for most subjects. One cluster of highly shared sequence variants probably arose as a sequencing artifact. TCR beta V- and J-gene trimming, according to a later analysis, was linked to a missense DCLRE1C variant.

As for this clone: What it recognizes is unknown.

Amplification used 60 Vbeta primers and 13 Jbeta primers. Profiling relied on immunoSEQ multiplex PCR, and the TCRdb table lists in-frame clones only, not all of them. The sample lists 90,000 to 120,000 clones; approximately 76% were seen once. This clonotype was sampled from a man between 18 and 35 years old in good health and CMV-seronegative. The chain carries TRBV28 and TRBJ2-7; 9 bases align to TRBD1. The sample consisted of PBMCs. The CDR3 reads CASSPYDRGTYEQYF. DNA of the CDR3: TGTGCCAGCAGTCCGTATGACAGGGGGACCTACGAGCAGTACTTC.